A selection of T cell receptor beta chains follows, all from one sample in a study of T cell clusters in autoimmune cytopenias. TCRdb re-called the multiplex PCR reads and shows each CDR3 protein once, DNA omitted. This repertoire includes around 8,000 distinct CDR3 sequences. Sequencing was performed on peripheral blood. The receptor source for this set is a human donor with an autoimmune cytopenia or autoimmune hepatitis (not recorded which). Both conserved end residues are part of each CDR3. Clone sizes are given selectively: once, few, many, or a class where the clone is expanded.

medium-sized,TRBV6-5,TRBJ2-3,CASAVRGKADTQYF
.,TRBV27,TRBJ2-7,CATKTGGSYEQYF
.,TRBV7-6,TRBJ2-1,CASSPRTSLNEQFF
.,TRBV5-6,TRBJ2-7,CASSPFWQGPSYEQYF
.,TRBV20-1,TRBJ1-1,CSADPGGTNTEAFF
.,TRBV5-6,TRBJ1-2,CASSLDDSVYGYTF
.,TRBV27,TRBJ2-7,CASSLKDGGAYEQYF
medium-sized,TRBV30,TRBJ1-2,CAWRSDGTDYGYTF
medium-sized,TRBV15,TRBJ1-2,CATSRVRDSGYTF
medium-sized,TRBV19,TRBJ1-1,CASSIPHQNTEAFF
.,TRBV6-5,TRBJ1-5,CASSSGNRGNQPQHF
.,TRBV19,TRBJ2-1,CASSIPGLAAEQFF
.,TRBV30,TRBJ1-5,CAWSLDSNQPQHF
.,TRBV6-6,TRBJ1-2,CASSPGQNYGYTF
.,TRBV27,TRBJ1-5,CASRTRGWGPQHF
medium-sized,TRBV29-1,TRBJ2-7,CSVGVSYEQYF
medium-sized,TRBV30,TRBJ1-2,CAWSSGLGYGYTF
.,TRBV6-5,TRBJ1-1,CASRRVGSNTEAFF
.,TRBV5-6,TRBJ1-2,CATQPGGDYGYTF
.,TRBV20-1,TRBJ2-1,CSARDDWTSDYNEQFF
.,TRBV6-1,TRBJ2-5,CASQVNRLGETQYF
.,TRBV6-5,TRBJ2-1,CASSYDARGPEQFF
.,TRBV20-1,TRBJ1-2,CSARDLRGADGYTF
.,TRBV20-1,TRBJ1-6,CSARDPGGTHSPLHF
.,TRBV19,TRBJ2-1,CASSKSASGIDEQFF
medium-sized,TRBV18,TRBJ1-2,CASSPERINYGYTF
medium-sized,TRBV27,TRBJ2-1,CASSQFREDNEQFF
.,TRBV6-6,TRBJ1-2,CASSYSPPLEGYTF
.,TRBV20-1,TRBJ1-6,CSARDPRSPLHF
.,TRBV15,TRBJ2-3,CATSRDGARRASTDTQYF
.,TRBV6-5,TRBJ1-6,CASSYLDREDSPLHF
.,TRBV7-9,TRBJ1-4,CASSSSVANEKLFF
.,TRBV20-1,TRBJ2-3,CSADGTTSSDTQYF
.,TRBV6-6,TRBJ1-2,CASSPPRGNYGYTF
.,TRBV27,TRBJ2-5,CATAYTGGGETQYF
.,TRBV23-1,TRBJ2-5,CASSQFPDRGRGTQYF
.,TRBV30,TRBJ1-3,CAWWKRGALSGNTIYF
medium-sized,TRBV6-5,TRBJ2-2,CASRFQGPGELFF
medium-sized,TRBV10-3,TRBJ2-5,CAISESTSGTQETQYF
.,TRBV5-4,TRBJ1-2,CASSIRDRGAGYTF
medium-sized,TRBV15,TRBJ2-3,CATSRSGLGRTDTQYF
.,TRBV10-1,TRBJ2-3,CASSSSGTDTQYF
.,TRBV5-4,TRBJ2-2,CASSPPAPNTGELFF
medium-sized,TRBV5-4,TRBJ2-5,CASSPLAGEETQYF
.,TRBV15,TRBJ2-2,CATRRQASSAGELFF
.,TRBV18,TRBJ2-2,CASSPPSRPGGELFF
medium-sized,TRBV18,TRBJ2-7,CASSPPGQGGHEQYF
.,TRBV6-5,TRBJ1-2,CASRTGGGNYGYTF
.,TRBV5-1,TRBJ2-7,CASSLAPDYEQYF
.,TRBV6-5,TRBJ1-5,CASSRPPSMRDRGNQPQHF
.,TRBV11-1,TRBJ2-1,CASSRGLEGNNEQFF
medium-sized,TRBV29-1,TRBJ2-3,CSVTSGFIDTQYF
medium-sized,TRBV29-1,TRBJ2-1,CSVTSGDNEQFF
medium-sized,TRBV12-3/TRBV12-4,TRBJ2-2,CASGRQGGELFF
medium-sized,TRBV15,TRBJ2-2,CATSRRDRAGTGELFF